The clone carrying this T cell receptor (beta chain) has more than one count but fewer than ten. The antigen is undetermined. The use of a sample-barcoded 5' primer and a J-beta primer mix characterized a second PCR of roughly 6 to 11 cycles. Using its own MiXCR run on the 5' RACE reads, TCRdb lists one record per CDR3 protein. The data hold approximately 800,000 distinct CDR3 sequences, with about 42% observed a single time. The sample comes from a study of blood T cells in healthy people across ages. Broader study findings: A greater number of naive CD4+ cells and higher diversity distinguished long-lived donors from aged donors. Unsorted PBMC input precluded a conclusive naive versus antigen-experienced comparison.

Germline CDR1 and CDR2: SGHTA and FQGNSA. The CDR3 extends over 16 amino acids. V was clipped by 5 bases and J by 0 bases, with 17 bases between them. This rearrangement joins TRBV7-2 to TRBJ2-7; D perhaps matches TRBD2 (5 bases). Sequencing input: blood. The sequence came from an elderly man in good health. The CDR3 DNA is TGTGCCAGCAGCGTGCATGGACCGGGGAGCTCCTACGAGCAGTACTTC. Translated, it gives CASSVHGPGSSYEQYF.